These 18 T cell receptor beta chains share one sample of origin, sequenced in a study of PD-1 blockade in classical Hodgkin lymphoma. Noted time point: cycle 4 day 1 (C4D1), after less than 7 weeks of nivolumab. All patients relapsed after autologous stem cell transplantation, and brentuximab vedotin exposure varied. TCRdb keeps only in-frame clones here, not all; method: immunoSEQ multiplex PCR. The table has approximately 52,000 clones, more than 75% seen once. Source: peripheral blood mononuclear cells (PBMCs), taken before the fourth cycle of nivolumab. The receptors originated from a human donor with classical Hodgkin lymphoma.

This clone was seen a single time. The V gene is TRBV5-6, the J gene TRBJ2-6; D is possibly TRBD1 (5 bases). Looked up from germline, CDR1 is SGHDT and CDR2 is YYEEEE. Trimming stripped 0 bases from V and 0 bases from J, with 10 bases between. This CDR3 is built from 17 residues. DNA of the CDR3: TGTGCCAGCAGCTTGGGTTCAGGGAACTCTGGGGCCAACGTCCTGACTTTC. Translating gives CASSLGSGNSGANVLTF.

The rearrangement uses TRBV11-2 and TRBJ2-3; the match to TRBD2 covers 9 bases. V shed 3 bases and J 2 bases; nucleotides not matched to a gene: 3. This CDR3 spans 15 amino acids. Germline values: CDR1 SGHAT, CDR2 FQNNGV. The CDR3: CASSLAGGVTDTQYF. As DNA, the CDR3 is TGTGCCAGCAGCTTGGCGGGAGGGGTCACAGATACGCAGTATTTT.

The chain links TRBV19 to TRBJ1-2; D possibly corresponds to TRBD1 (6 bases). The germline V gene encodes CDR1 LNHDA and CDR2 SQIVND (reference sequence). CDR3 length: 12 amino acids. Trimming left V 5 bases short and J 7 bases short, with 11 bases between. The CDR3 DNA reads TGTGCCAGTAGTGAGGGGGGCTTTGGCTACACCTTC. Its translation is CASSEGGFGYTF.

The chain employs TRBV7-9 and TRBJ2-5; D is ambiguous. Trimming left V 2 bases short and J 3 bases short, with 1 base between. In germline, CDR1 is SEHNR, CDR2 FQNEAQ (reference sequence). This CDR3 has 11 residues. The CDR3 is CASSLKETQYF. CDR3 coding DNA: TGTGCCAGCAGCTTAAAAGAGACCCAGTACTTC.

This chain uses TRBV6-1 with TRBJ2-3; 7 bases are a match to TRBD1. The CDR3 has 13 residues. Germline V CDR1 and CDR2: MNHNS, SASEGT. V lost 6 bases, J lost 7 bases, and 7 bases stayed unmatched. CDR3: CASSLNRGHTQYF. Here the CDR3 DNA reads TGTGCCAGCAGCCTCAACAGGGGACATACGCAGTATTTT.

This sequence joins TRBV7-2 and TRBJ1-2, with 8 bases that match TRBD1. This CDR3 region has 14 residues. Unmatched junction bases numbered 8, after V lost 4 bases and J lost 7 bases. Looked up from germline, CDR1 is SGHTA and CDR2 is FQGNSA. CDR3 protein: CASSSQGAQGGYTF. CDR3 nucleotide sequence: TGTGCCAGCAGCTCTCAGGGGGCGCAAGGTGGCTACACCTTC.

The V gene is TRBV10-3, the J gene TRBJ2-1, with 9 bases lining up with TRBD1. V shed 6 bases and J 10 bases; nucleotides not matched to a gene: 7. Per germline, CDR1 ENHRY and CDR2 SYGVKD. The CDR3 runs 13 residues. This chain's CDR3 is CAIRETGGPEQFF. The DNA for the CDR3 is TGTGCCATCAGAGAAACAGGGGGCCCAGAGCAGTTCTTC.

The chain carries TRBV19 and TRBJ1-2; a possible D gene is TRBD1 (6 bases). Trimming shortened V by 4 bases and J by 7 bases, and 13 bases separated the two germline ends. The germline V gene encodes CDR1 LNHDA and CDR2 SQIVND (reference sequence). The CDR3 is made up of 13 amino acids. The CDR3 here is CASSTTGHGGYTF. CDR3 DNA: TGTGCCAGTAGTACGACAGGTCACGGTGGCTACACCTTC.

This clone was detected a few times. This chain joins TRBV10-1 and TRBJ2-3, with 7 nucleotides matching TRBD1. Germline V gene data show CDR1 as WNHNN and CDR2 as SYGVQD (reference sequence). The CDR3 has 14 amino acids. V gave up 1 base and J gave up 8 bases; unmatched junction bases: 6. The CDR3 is CASSEWDSGSTQYF. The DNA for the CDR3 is TGCGCCAGCAGTGAGTGGGACAGTGGCTCTACGCAGTATTTT.

In DNA, the CDR3 is TGTGCCAGCAGTTTCGCGACTAGCGGGAGCAATGAGCAGTTCTTC. It translates to CASSFATSGSNEQFF. V is TRBV28 and J is TRBJ2-1; 12 bases agree with TRBD2. V was clipped by 3 bases and J by 6 bases; unmatched bases: 3. The CDR3 runs to 15 residues. Germline CDR1 reads MDHEN; CDR2 reads SYDVKM.

This CDR3 reads CASSSLGTGELFF. The CDR3 nucleotides are TGTGCCAGCAGCTCACTAGGGACGGGGGAGCTGTTTTTT. The chain employs TRBV7-6 and TRBJ2-2, with D possibly called TRBD1 or TRBD2 (5 bases each). Trimming took off 4 bases at V and 8 bases at J, with 11 bases between the two ends. This CDR3 spans 13 amino acids. Germline values: CDR1 SGHVS, CDR2 FNYEAQ.

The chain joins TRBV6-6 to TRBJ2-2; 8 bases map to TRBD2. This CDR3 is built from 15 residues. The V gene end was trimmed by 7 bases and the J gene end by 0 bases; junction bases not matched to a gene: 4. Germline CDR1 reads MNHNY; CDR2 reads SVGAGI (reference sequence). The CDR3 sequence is CASNPGGANTGELFF. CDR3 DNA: TGTGCCAGCAATCCGGGGGGGGCGAACACCGGGGAGCTGTTTTTT.

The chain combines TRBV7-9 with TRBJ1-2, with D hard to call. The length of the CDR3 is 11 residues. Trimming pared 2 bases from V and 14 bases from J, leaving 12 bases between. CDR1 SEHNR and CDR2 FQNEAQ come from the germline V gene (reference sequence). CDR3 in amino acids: CASSLNPRWTF. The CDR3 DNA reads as TGTGCCAGCAGCTTAAACCCCCGATGGACCTTC. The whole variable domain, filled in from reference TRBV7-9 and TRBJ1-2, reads DTGVSQNPRHKITKRGQNVTFRCDPISEHNRLYWYRQTLGQGPEFLTYFQNEAQLEKSRLLSDRFSAERPKGSFSTLEIQRTEQGDSAMYLCASSLNPRWTFGSGTRLTVV.

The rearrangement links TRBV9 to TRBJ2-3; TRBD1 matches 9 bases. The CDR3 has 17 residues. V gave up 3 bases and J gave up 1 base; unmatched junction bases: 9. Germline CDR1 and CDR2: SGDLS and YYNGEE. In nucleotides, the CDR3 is TGTGCCAGCAGCGGAGGACAGGGGCGGGTTGGCACAGATACGCAGTATTTT. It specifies CASSGGQGRVGTDTQYF. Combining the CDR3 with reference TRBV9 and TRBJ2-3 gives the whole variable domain DSGVTQTPKHLITATGQRVTLRCSPRSGDLSVYWYQQSLDQGLQFLIQYYNGEERAKGNILERFSAQQFPDLHSELNLSSLELGDSALYFCASSGGQGRVGTDTQYFGPGTRLTVL.

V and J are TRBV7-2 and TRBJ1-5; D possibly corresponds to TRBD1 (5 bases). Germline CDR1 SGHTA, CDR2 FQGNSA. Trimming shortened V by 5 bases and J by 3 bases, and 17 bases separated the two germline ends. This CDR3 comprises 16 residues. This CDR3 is CASSLFPRGDNQPQHF. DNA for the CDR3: TGTGCCAGCAGCCTTTTCCCGCGGGGGGACAATCAGCCCCAGCATTTT.

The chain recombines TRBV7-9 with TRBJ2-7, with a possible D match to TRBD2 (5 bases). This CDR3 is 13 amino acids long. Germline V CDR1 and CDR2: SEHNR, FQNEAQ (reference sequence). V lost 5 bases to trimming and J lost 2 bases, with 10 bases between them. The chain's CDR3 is CASSAASTYEQYF. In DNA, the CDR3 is TGTGCCAGCAGCGCCGCTAGCACCTACGAGCAGTACTTC.

CDR3 amino acids: CASSYSVAQYF. In nucleotides, the CDR3 is TGTGCCAGCAGTTACTCGGTCGCACAGTATTTT. This sequence joins TRBV6-6 and TRBJ2-3; no clear D. The CDR3 runs 11 residues. V lost 0 bases and J 12 bases, leaving 7 bases between the germline ends. Germline V gene sequence: CDR1 MNHNY, CDR2 SVGAGI (reference sequence).

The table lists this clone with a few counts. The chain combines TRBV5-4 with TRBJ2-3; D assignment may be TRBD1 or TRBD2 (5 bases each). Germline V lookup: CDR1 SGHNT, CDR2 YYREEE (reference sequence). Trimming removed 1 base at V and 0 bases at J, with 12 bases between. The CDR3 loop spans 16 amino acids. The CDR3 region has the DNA TGTGCCAGCAGCTTGACCAGAGGGGCTAGCACAGATACGCAGTATTTT. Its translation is CASSLTRGASTDTQYF. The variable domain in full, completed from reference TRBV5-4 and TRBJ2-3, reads ETGVTQSPTHLIKTRGQQVTLRCSSQSGHNTVSWYQQALGQGPQFIFQYYREEENGRGNFPPRFSGLQFPNYSSELNVNALELDDSALYLCASSLTRGASTDTQYFGPGTRLTVL.